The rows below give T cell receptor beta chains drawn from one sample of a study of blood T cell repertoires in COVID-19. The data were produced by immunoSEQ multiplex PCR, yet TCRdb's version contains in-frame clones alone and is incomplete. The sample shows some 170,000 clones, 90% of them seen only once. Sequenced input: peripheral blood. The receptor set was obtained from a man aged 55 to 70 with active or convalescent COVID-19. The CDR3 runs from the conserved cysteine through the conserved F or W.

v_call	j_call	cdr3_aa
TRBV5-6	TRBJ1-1	CASSLGSLTEAFF
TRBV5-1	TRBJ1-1	CASRRQGQNTEAFF
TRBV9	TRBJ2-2	CASSSTGGQSNTGELFF
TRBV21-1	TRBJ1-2	CASSKVTEANYGYTF
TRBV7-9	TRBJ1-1	CASSPQGTNTEAFF
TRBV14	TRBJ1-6	CASSQEGGRENSPLHF
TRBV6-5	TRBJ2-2	CASIGANTGELFF
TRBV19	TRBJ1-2	CASSRLLGGYTF
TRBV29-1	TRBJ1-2	CSVEKGANYGYTF
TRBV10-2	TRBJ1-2	CASSDYGGRTYGYTF
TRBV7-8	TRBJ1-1	CASSRWTDLREAFF
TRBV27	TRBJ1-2	CASSLWADRTSDKDYGYTF
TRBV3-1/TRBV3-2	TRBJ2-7	CASSQDYSDEQYF
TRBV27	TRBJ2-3	CASSTGQVSPDTQYF
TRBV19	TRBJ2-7	CASSMGWGHEQYF
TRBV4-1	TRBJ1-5	CASSLDRADQPQHF
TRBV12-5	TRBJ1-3	CASGLTYDRLGSGNTIYF
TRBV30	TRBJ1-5	CAWSVQGGNQPQHF
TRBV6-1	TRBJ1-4	CASSASSGGAATNEKLFF
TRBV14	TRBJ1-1	CASSPRTGRGNTEAFF
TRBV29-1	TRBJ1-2	CSVGQGDYGYTF
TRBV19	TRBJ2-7	CASSGYYGSYEQYF
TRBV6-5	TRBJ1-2	CASSYSQGRNYGYTF
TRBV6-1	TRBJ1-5	CASSEARSQGMPQHF
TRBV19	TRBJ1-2	CASMSPGTANYGYTF
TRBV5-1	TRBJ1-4	CASRSGTGNEKLFF
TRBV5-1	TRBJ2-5	CASSNGLTENQETQYF
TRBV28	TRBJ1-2	CASSFDFYGYTF
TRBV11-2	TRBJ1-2	CASSLRQGRYGYTF
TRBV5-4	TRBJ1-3	CASSRELGVISGNTIYF
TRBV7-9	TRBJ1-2	CASSQGTVWNSYTF
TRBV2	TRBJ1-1	CASSGEVNTEAFF
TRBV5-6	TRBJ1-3	CASSWGPKAGNTIYF
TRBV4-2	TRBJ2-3	CASSRSAADFTDTQYF
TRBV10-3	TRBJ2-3	CAISGQTSGGVGDTQYF
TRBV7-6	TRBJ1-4	CASSSTGFGEKLFF
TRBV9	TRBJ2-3	CASSTLLAGLTDTQYF
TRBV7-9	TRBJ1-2	CASSLVTGGENGYTF
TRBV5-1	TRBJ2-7	CASSVDRPVYEQYF
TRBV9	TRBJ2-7	CASSVGSREGYEQYF
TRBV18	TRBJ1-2	CASSPPTGFGYTF
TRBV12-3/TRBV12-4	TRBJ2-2	CASSSGYTGELFF
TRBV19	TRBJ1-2	CASSMGGDYGYTF
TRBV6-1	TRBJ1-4	CASSESFGGQGAINEKLFF
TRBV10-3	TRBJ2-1	CAISTAGGGGEQFF
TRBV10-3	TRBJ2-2	CATQRVGVRTGELFF
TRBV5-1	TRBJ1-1	CASSSGQGPPIEAFF
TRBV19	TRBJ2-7	CASSITGAAYEQYF
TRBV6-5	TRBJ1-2	CASSLDRTYGYTF
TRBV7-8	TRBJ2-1	CASQGIAASYNEQFF
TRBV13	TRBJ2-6	CASSRQFSGANVLTF
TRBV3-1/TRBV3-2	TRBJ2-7	CASSQAGTSEDHYEQYF
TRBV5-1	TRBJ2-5	CASSLMASGGAGQETQYF
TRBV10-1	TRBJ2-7	CASSEDLGYEQYF
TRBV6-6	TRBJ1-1	CASSPDRTVEAFF
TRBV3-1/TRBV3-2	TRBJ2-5	CASSHTSGGAGETQYF
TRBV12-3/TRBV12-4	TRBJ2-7	CASTAARPGEQYF
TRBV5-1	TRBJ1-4	CASSPVATNEKLFF
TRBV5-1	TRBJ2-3	CASSRGLAGGPADTQYF